This TCR beta chain originates from a study of blood T cell repertoires in COVID-19. The germline V gene encodes CDR1 SGDLS and CDR2 YYNGEE. The V end was cut by 3 bases, the J end by 5 bases, with 8 bases between. The CDR3 is made up of 12 amino acids. The protocol was immunoSEQ multiplex PCR, while the TCRdb copy is restricted to in-frame clones and leaves out a portion. The sample gives some 45,000 clones, around nine tenths of which show up once; 13% to 15% is in the top ten. The rearrangement joins TRBV9 to TRBJ1-2; no clear D. Source material: peripheral blood. This TCR was sampled from a human donor in a cohort sampled during active COVID-19. The CDR3 coding sequence is TGTGCCAGCAGCGAGAGTGAGTATGGCTACACCTTC. This gives the protein CASSESEYGYTF.